The rows below give T cell receptor beta chains drawn from one sample of a study of CD8 T cells in Susac syndrome. A single record per CDR3 protein comes from TCRdb applying MiXCR to the immunoSEQ multiplex PCR reads. Here the sample spans fewer than 350,000 distinct CDR3 sequences, about 89% being singletons. Sequencing used CD8+ T cells from PBMCs. The receptor set was obtained from a human donor with multiple sclerosis. CDR3s leave out the opening cysteine and the closing phenylalanine or tryptophan. Fields, in order: V gene, CDR3 protein.

TRBV7-9,ASSLVAGDSPLH
TRBV6-2/TRBV6-3,ASSSLGDTDTQY
TRBV7-9,ASSLSTGGRDTEAF
TRBV19,ASSIVGPRDEQF
TRBV4-2,ASSFGKAEAF
TRBV27,ASSSGVDYGYT
TRBV4-1,ASSQVRVEKLF
TRBV9,ASSASLADTDTQY
TRBV7-3,ASSPGGGPQETQY
TRBV24-1,ATSDLGDNEQF
TRBV24-1,ATSGASTNQPQH
TRBV7-3,ASSLTVGQNTEAF
TRBV28,ASSLVSSENTGELF
TRBV12-3/TRBV12-4,ASSFPRGIGEKLF
TRBV27,ATGSMRTPLYEQY
TRBV4-3,ASSPRDYNSPLH
TRBV18,ASSTDGELF